This is a list of T cell receptor beta chains from one sample in a study of control samples from healthy donors and cancer patients. Clones were read by immunoSEQ multiplex PCR, and TCRdb kept only the in-frame ones, dropping some. The sample lists around 200,000 clones, over 80% occurring once. Sequencing was done on a sample of blood. The receptors stem from a man younger than 35 in good health. The CDR3 runs from the conserved cysteine through the conserved F or W. D genes are given only for firm matches. Not every row has a clone size; where given, it reads once, few, many or a size class.

clone_size: .
v_call: TRBV10-1
d_call: .
j_call: TRBJ2-1
cdr3_nt: TGCGCCAGCAGTGAGTCCGGGGGTCGGTACAATGAGCAGTTCTTC
cdr3_aa: CASSESGGRYNEQFF

clone_size: .
v_call: TRBV20-1
d_call: .
j_call: TRBJ2-5
cdr3_nt: TGCAGTGCTAGTGATGGAAATCAAGAGACCCAGTACTTC
cdr3_aa: CSASDGNQETQYF

clone_size: .
v_call: TRBV5-1
d_call: TRBD1
j_call: TRBJ1-1
cdr3_nt: TGCGCCAGCAGCTTCACAGGGGGCGCAACTGAAGCTTTCTTT
cdr3_aa: CASSFTGGATEAFF

clone_size: .
v_call: TRBV2
d_call: .
j_call: TRBJ1-2
cdr3_nt: TGTGCCGGGTTAGGGTCCTATGGCTACACCTTC
cdr3_aa: CAGLGSYGYTF

clone_size: .
v_call: TRBV12-3/TRBV12-4
d_call: .
j_call: TRBJ2-5
cdr3_nt: TGTGCCAGCACTCTTGGGGGTCAAGAGACCCAGTACTTC
cdr3_aa: CASTLGGQETQYF

clone_size: .
v_call: TRBV21-1
d_call: .
j_call: TRBJ2-1
cdr3_nt: TGTGCCAGCAGCAAAGTATTGGCGGGGCCCAATGAGCAGTTCTTC
cdr3_aa: CASSKVLAGPNEQFF

clone_size: once
v_call: TRBV18
d_call: .
j_call: TRBJ2-1
cdr3_nt: TGTGCCAGCTCACTAGGACAGAGCTCCTACAATGAGCAGTTCTTC
cdr3_aa: CASSLGQSSYNEQFF

clone_size: .
v_call: TRBV7-3
d_call: TRBD2
j_call: TRBJ2-1
cdr3_nt: TGTGCCAGCAGCTACGGACTAGCATCCTACAATGAGCAGTTCTTC
cdr3_aa: CASSYGLASYNEQFF

clone_size: .
v_call: TRBV5-1
d_call: .
j_call: TRBJ1-1
cdr3_nt: TGCGCCAGCAGCACCGGGCCTCCTCCGTTGGCTGAAGCTTTCTTT
cdr3_aa: CASSTGPPPLAEAFF

clone_size: .
v_call: TRBV28
d_call: TRBD1
j_call: TRBJ1-6
cdr3_nt: TGTGCCAGCAGTTCGTGGACAGGGAATTCATCCCTCCACTTT
cdr3_aa: CASSSWTGNSSLHF

clone_size: .
v_call: TRBV7-8
d_call: .
j_call: TRBJ2-3
cdr3_nt: TGTGCCAGCAGCTTAGGAGTGGCTAGCACAGATACGCAGTATTTT
cdr3_aa: CASSLGVASTDTQYF

clone_size: .
v_call: TRBV18
d_call: TRBD1
j_call: TRBJ1-5
cdr3_nt: TGTGCCAGCTCACCTAGGACAGGGGCCCTCTATCAGCCCCAGCATTTT
cdr3_aa: CASSPRTGALYQPQHF

clone_size: .
v_call: TRBV10-3
d_call: .
j_call: TRBJ2-2
cdr3_nt: TGTGCCATCAGTGAGTCAGGTGGTTATGCTAACACCGGGGAGCTGTTTTTT
cdr3_aa: CAISESGGYANTGELFF

clone_size: .
v_call: TRBV6-5
d_call: TRBD1
j_call: TRBJ2-1
cdr3_nt: TGTGCCAGCAGAAGACAGGGGGATGAGCAGTTCTTC
cdr3_aa: CASRRQGDEQFF

clone_size: .
v_call: TRBV19
d_call: .
j_call: TRBJ2-7
cdr3_nt: TGTGCCAGTAGCCTGGGAACGGGCGAGCAGTACTTC
cdr3_aa: CASSLGTGEQYF

clone_size: .
v_call: TRBV24-1
d_call: .
j_call: TRBJ2-5
cdr3_nt: TGTGCCACCAGTGACCCCGGCCAGGGAAGGGACCAAGAGACCCAGTACTTC
cdr3_aa: CATSDPGQGRDQETQYF

clone_size: .
v_call: TRBV14
d_call: .
j_call: TRBJ2-2
cdr3_nt: TGTGCCAGCAGCCAATTGGAGGGCTCCAGCACCGGGGAGCTGTTTTTT
cdr3_aa: CASSQLEGSSTGELFF

clone_size: .
v_call: TRBV12-3/TRBV12-4
d_call: .
j_call: TRBJ1-3
cdr3_nt: TGTGCCAGCAGTTCTGGTGGAAACACCATATATTTT
cdr3_aa: CASSSGGNTIYF

clone_size: .
v_call: TRBV30
d_call: TRBD1
j_call: TRBJ1-2
cdr3_nt: TGTGCCTGGGGACAGGCCTCTAAAGGTGGCTACACCTTC
cdr3_aa: CAWGQASKGGYTF

clone_size: once
v_call: TRBV19
d_call: .
j_call: TRBJ2-2
cdr3_nt: TGTGCCAGTAGTACAGGGAAAATGACCGGGGAGCTGTTTTTT
cdr3_aa: CASSTGKMTGELFF

clone_size: .
v_call: TRBV27
d_call: .
j_call: TRBJ2-7
cdr3_nt: TGTGCCAGCAGCTCCAGGGGACTGGTGGACGAGCAGTACTTC
cdr3_aa: CASSSRGLVDEQYF

clone_size: .
v_call: TRBV2
d_call: .
j_call: TRBJ1-2
cdr3_nt: TGTGCCAGCAGGGCGACGGTAAACTATGGCTACACCTTC
cdr3_aa: CASRATVNYGYTF

clone_size: .
v_call: TRBV2
d_call: .
j_call: TRBJ2-7
cdr3_nt: TGTGCCAGCAGTGAAGCTTACTCTGCCGAGCAGTACTTC
cdr3_aa: CASSEAYSAEQYF

clone_size: .
v_call: TRBV28
d_call: .
j_call: TRBJ1-5
cdr3_nt: TGTGCCAGCAGTCCCTTACCGGGACGACGGCAGCCCCAGCATTTT
cdr3_aa: CASSPLPGRRQPQHF

clone_size: once
v_call: TRBV6-5
d_call: .
j_call: TRBJ1-4
cdr3_nt: TGTGCCAGCAGACCCACAGGGTTCACTAATGAAAAACTGTTTTTT
cdr3_aa: CASRPTGFTNEKLFF

clone_size: .
v_call: TRBV24-1
d_call: TRBD1
j_call: TRBJ2-3
cdr3_nt: TGTGCCACCAGTGACCCGGGACAGGGGGGCACAGATACGCAGTATTTT
cdr3_aa: CATSDPGQGGTDTQYF

clone_size: .
v_call: TRBV28
d_call: .
j_call: TRBJ2-7
cdr3_nt: TGTGCCAGCAGTTTGACAGGTTTAACCTACGAGCAGTACTTC
cdr3_aa: CASSLTGLTYEQYF

clone_size: .
v_call: TRBV10-2
d_call: TRBD1
j_call: TRBJ1-1
cdr3_nt: TGCGCCAGCAGTGAGCCACAAGGGACAGGGGTGACTGAAGCTTTCTTT
cdr3_aa: CASSEPQGTGVTEAFF

clone_size: .
v_call: TRBV1
d_call: .
j_call: TRBJ1-1
cdr3_nt: TGCACCAGCAGCTCTAAAAGGACAGGGGCGACTGAAGCTTTCTTT
cdr3_aa: CTSSSKRTGATEAFF

clone_size: few
v_call: TRBV28
d_call: .
j_call: TRBJ1-5
cdr3_nt: TGTGCCAGCAGTTTAATTGGGAATCAGCCCCAGCATTTT
cdr3_aa: CASSLIGNQPQHF

clone_size: .
v_call: TRBV30
d_call: .
j_call: TRBJ1-6
cdr3_nt: TGTGCCTGGAGTGGGCAGGGGAAGTCACCCCTCCACTTT
cdr3_aa: CAWSGQGKSPLHF

clone_size: .
v_call: TRBV30
d_call: TRBD1
j_call: TRBJ1-5
cdr3_nt: TGTGCCTGGAGTCCCAGGGGGACAGCGGATCAGCCCCAGCATTTT
cdr3_aa: CAWSPRGTADQPQHF

clone_size: once
v_call: TRBV6-1
d_call: .
j_call: TRBJ1-1
cdr3_nt: TGTGCCAGCAGTGAGACAGGATCTTTAATGATGGCTTTCTTT
cdr3_aa: CASSETGSLMMAFF

clone_size: .
v_call: TRBV27
d_call: .
j_call: TRBJ1-6
cdr3_nt: TGTGCCAGCAGTTTTCGGGGGGGGATTGCCTATAATTCACCCCTCCACTTT
cdr3_aa: CASSFRGGIAYNSPLHF

clone_size: .
v_call: TRBV3-1/TRBV3-2
d_call: TRBD1
j_call: TRBJ1-1
cdr3_nt: TGTGCCAGCAGCCCAAGGGACAGTAGGACTGAAGCTTTCTTT
cdr3_aa: CASSPRDSRTEAFF

clone_size: .
v_call: TRBV6-1
d_call: TRBD2
j_call: TRBJ2-3
cdr3_nt: TGTGCCAGCAGTGAATTTGGCGGGGGGGCTACAGATACGCAGTATTTT
cdr3_aa: CASSEFGGGATDTQYF

clone_size: .
v_call: TRBV5-5
d_call: TRBD1
j_call: TRBJ2-7
cdr3_nt: TGTGCCAGCCCCTGGTACAGGGGGCCCTCCTACGAGCAGTACTTC
cdr3_aa: CASPWYRGPSYEQYF

clone_size: once
v_call: TRBV6-5
d_call: TRBD1
j_call: TRBJ1-1
cdr3_nt: TGTGCCAGCAGCTGGGACAGGGAGGGAACTGAAGCTTTCTTT
cdr3_aa: CASSWDREGTEAFF

clone_size: .
v_call: TRBV10-3
d_call: .
j_call: TRBJ1-1
cdr3_nt: TGTGCCATCAGTGACGGGATGAACACTGAAGCTTTCTTT
cdr3_aa: CAISDGMNTEAFF

clone_size: .
v_call: TRBV6-5
d_call: .
j_call: TRBJ1-1
cdr3_nt: TGTGCCAGCTCTCAGTCCCGGATTAAGACTGAAGCTTTCTTT
cdr3_aa: CASSQSRIKTEAFF

clone_size: .
v_call: TRBV5-6
d_call: .
j_call: TRBJ2-3
cdr3_nt: TGTGCCAGCAGCTCGGGTGCTAGCACAGATACGCAGTATTTT
cdr3_aa: CASSSGASTDTQYF

clone_size: .
v_call: TRBV25-1
d_call: .
j_call: TRBJ2-2
cdr3_nt: TGTGCCAGCAGTGTTGGCACCGGGGAGCTGTTTTTT
cdr3_aa: CASSVGTGELFF

clone_size: .
v_call: TRBV7-9
d_call: .
j_call: TRBJ1-2
cdr3_nt: TGTGCCAGCAGCCCGAACACACCTTACTATGGCTACACCTTC
cdr3_aa: CASSPNTPYYGYTF

clone_size: .
v_call: TRBV4-1
d_call: TRBD1
j_call: TRBJ1-5
cdr3_nt: TGCGCCAGCAGCCTTTCCGGGACAGGGCATCAGCCCCAGCATTTT
cdr3_aa: CASSLSGTGHQPQHF

clone_size: .
v_call: TRBV12-5
d_call: TRBD1
j_call: TRBJ2-7
cdr3_nt: TGTGCTAGTGGTTTGAGGCCAGGACAGGGCTCCTACGAGCAGTACTTC
cdr3_aa: CASGLRPGQGSYEQYF

clone_size: .
v_call: TRBV6-4
d_call: .
j_call: TRBJ2-1
cdr3_nt: TGTGCCAGCAGTGACTCCTCGACAGACTACAATGAGCAGTTCTTC
cdr3_aa: CASSDSSTDYNEQFF

clone_size: .
v_call: TRBV7-9
d_call: TRBD2
j_call: TRBJ2-4
cdr3_nt: TGTGCCAGCAGCTTAGCAGCGGGAATAGCCAAAAACATTCAGTACTTC
cdr3_aa: CASSLAAGIAKNIQYF

clone_size: .
v_call: TRBV5-1
d_call: .
j_call: TRBJ1-2
cdr3_nt: TGCGCCAGCAGCTTGGAGGGGAACTATGGCTACACCTTC
cdr3_aa: CASSLEGNYGYTF

clone_size: once
v_call: TRBV29-1
d_call: .
j_call: TRBJ2-3
cdr3_nt: TGCAGCGTTGTTGGTGTTCCAGCCTTCAACACAGATACGCAGTATTTT
cdr3_aa: CSVVGVPAFNTDTQYF

clone_size: .
v_call: TRBV4-2
d_call: .
j_call: TRBJ2-7
cdr3_nt: TGTGCCAGCAGCCAAGAAAGGGCTACCTACGAGCAGTACTTC
cdr3_aa: CASSQERATYEQYF

clone_size: .
v_call: TRBV19
d_call: .
j_call: TRBJ1-1
cdr3_nt: TGTGCCAGTAGTATCGGGGGGAACTTTATAACTGAAGCTTTCTTT
cdr3_aa: CASSIGGNFITEAFF

clone_size: .
v_call: TRBV15
d_call: .
j_call: TRBJ1-4
cdr3_nt: TGTGCCACCAGCAGAGTCACAGGTGGTGGCAGAGAGGGTGAAAAACTGTTTTTT
cdr3_aa: CATSRVTGGGREGEKLFF

clone_size: .
v_call: TRBV7-3
d_call: TRBD2
j_call: TRBJ2-2
cdr3_nt: TGTGCCAGCAGCTTAAATAGCGGGGGATCACCGGGGGAGCTGTTTTTT
cdr3_aa: CASSLNSGGSPGELFF